What follows are 25 T cell receptor beta chains derived from one specimen sequenced in a study of cytomegalovirus exposure and HLA in healthy donors. It was with 60 Vbeta and 13 Jbeta primers that the PCR ran. The table came from immunoSEQ multiplex PCR; TCRdb's copy has only in-frame clones and leaves some out. Seen here are some 120,000 clones, 65% to 90% observed once, and the top ten hold 2.5% to 3.5%. Sequencing used PBMCs. These receptors originate from a woman under 30 in good health and CMV-seropositive.

As for this clone: Germline is not matched at one junction end, which may reflect a read error. The V and J genes are TRBV28 and TRBJ2-2, with 7 bases matching TRBD2. The CDR3 sequence is 14 residues long. In germline, CDR1 is MDHEN, CDR2 SYDVKM. The CDR3 nucleotides read TGTGCCTGCAGCGGGGTTGAGAACACCGGGGAGCTGTTTTTT. Translating it yields CACSGVENTGELFF.

The gene calls are TRBV6-5 and TRBJ1-1, with D uncertain. This CDR3 region has 13 residues. CDR1 is MNHEY and CDR2 is SVGAGI in the germline V gene. The V gene lost 8 bases and the J gene lost 11 bases, with 21 bases spanning the gap. CDR3 amino acids: CASSPERGRMAFF. Written as DNA, the CDR3 is TGTGCCAGCTCCCCCGAAAGAGGTCGTATGGCTTTCTTT.

J is TRBJ2-1 and V is TRBV6-5; 12 bases line up with TRBD2. Germline CDR1 and CDR2: MNHEY and SVGAGI. The CDR3 contains 13 residues. V shed 5 bases, J shed 11 bases, and the junction held 4 bases outside the gene matches. The CDR3 nucleotides are TGTGCCAGCAGTCGCGGACTAGCGGGGAAGCAGTTCTTC. This gives the protein CASSRGLAGKQFF.

The chain has TRBV7-6 and TRBJ1-3, with 11 positions matching TRBD1. The CDR3 loop spans 15 amino acids. Germline trimming cut 1 base from V and 8 bases from J; bases unmatched to any gene: 4. Germline V gene lookup returns CDR1 SGHVS and CDR2 FNYEAQ. The chain's CDR3 is CASSLGTGGVDTIYF. CDR3 in DNA: TGTGCCAGCAGCTTAGGGACAGGGGGCGTGGACACCATATATTTT.

The chain is built from TRBV18 and TRBJ2-7, with a tentative D call TRBD1 (6 bases). Germline values: CDR1 KGHSH, CDR2 LQKENI. V lost 3 bases and J lost 0, with 12 bases in between. The CDR3 is 15 amino acids. CDR3 sequence reads: CASSPDRNPSYEQYF. The CDR3 nucleotides read TGTGCCAGCTCACCGGACAGAAATCCCTCCTACGAGCAGTACTTC. Complete variable domain (other parts from reference TRBV18 and TRBJ2-7): NAGVMQNPRHLVRRRGQEARLRCSPMKGHSHVYWYRQLPEEGLKFMVYLQKENIIDESGMPKERFSAEFPKEGPSILRIQQVVRGDSAAYFCASSPDRNPSYEQYFGPGTRLTVT.

This clone was seen only a few times. The chain has TRBV15 and TRBJ2-7, with a weak D call TRBD2 (6 bases). In germline, CDR1 is LNHNV, CDR2 YYDKDF (reference sequence). V lost 0 bases and J lost 5, with 8 bases in between. The length of the CDR3 is 13 residues. Here the CDR3 reads CATSRDGGDEQYF. As DNA, the CDR3 is TGTGCCACCAGCAGAGACGGAGGGGACGAGCAGTACTTC.

The chain employs TRBV7-8 and TRBJ1-3; the D gene is possibly TRBD1 (5 bases). CDR3 length: 16 amino acids. Deletions cut 9 bases from V and 4 bases from J, with 22 bases between. Germline loops: CDR1 SGHVS, CDR2 FQNEAQ. CDR3 sequence: CARSPDSITWGNTIYF. The CDR3 DNA sequence: TGTGCCAGAAGCCCCGACAGCATAACGTGGGGAAACACCATATATTTT.

This sequence joins TRBV2 and TRBJ2-5, with TRBD1 matching over 12 bases. Germline V CDR1 and CDR2: SNHLY, FYNNEI. The CDR3 covers 16 residues. V trimming: 6 bases; J trimming: 1 base; junction bases outside the gene matches: 6. CDR3: CASSPRDRGLQETQYF. The CDR3 DNA sequence: TGTGCCAGCAGCCCCCGGGACAGGGGGCTCCAAGAGACCCAGTACTTC.

This rearrangement joins TRBV11-1 to TRBJ2-1; D is unresolved. V was trimmed by 0 bases and J by 0 bases, leaving 12 bases between them. CDR1 is SGHAT, CDR2 FQDESV, per germline (reference sequence). This CDR3 has 17 residues. The CDR3 spells CASSLAVSLSSYNEQFF. CDR3 nucleotide sequence: TGTGCCAGCAGCTTAGCGGTATCTTTGAGCTCCTACAATGAGCAGTTCTTC.

This clone was observed a handful of times. The chain has TRBV29-1 and TRBJ2-7; D unclear. The CDR3 is 11 amino acids. Germline V CDR1 and CDR2: SQVTM, ANQGSEA. V lost 4 bases to trimming and J lost 4 bases, with 8 bases between them. The CDR3 bases are TGCAGCGTTGTGGAGCTGTACGAGCAGTACTTC. Its translation is CSVVELYEQYF.

The chain combines TRBV6-6 with TRBJ2-7, with a possible D match to TRBD2 (6 bases). Trimming removed 8 bases at V and 1 base at J, with 15 bases between. The CDR3 loop spans 14 amino acids. Per the germline V gene, CDR1 is MNHNY and CDR2 is SVGAGI (reference sequence). The CDR3 bases are TGTGCCAGCTCCGGGGAGGTGGGGTCCTACGAGCAGTACTTC. Translated: CASSGEVGSYEQYF.

In this sample, this clone is medium-sized. The chain links TRBV7-3 to TRBJ1-1; 11 bases are a match to TRBD1. With 5 bases clipped from V and 3 bases from J, the junction kept 2 bases outside the gene matches. Per germline, CDR1 SGHTA and CDR2 FQGTGA. CDR3 size: 14 residues. CDR3 DNA sequence: TGTGCCAGCAGCCGGACAGGGGGCGACACTGAAGCTTTCTTT. It is translated as CASSRTGGDTEAFF.

This rearrangement joins TRBV6-6 to TRBJ2-3; 13 bases map to TRBD2. This CDR3 contains 16 residues. Germline values: CDR1 MNHNY, CDR2 SVGAGI (reference sequence). The trim removed 8 bases at V and 8 bases at J, leaving 13 bases unmatched. In nucleotides, the CDR3 is TGTGCCAGCGAGGGACTAGCGGGGCCAGAGGGGGGTACGCAGTATTTT. Translated: CASEGLAGPEGGTQYF.

This clone appeared a few times. The chain employs TRBV7-9 and TRBJ1-1; D not certain. Trimming took off 3 bases at V and 1 base at J, with 12 bases between the two ends. Germline V gene sequence: CDR1 SEHNR, CDR2 FQNEAQ (reference sequence). The length of the CDR3 is 15 residues. CDR3 coding DNA: TGTGCCAGCAGCTTGCGACAAGGAAAGAACACTGAAGCTTTCTTT. Its protein is CASSLRQGKNTEAFF.

To note about this clone: Germline is not matched at one junction end, which may reflect a read error. V is TRBV7-9 and J is TRBJ2-7; D is tentatively TRBD1 or TRBD2 (7 bases each). The CDR3 extends over 12 amino acids. Germline V gene data show CDR1 as SEHNR and CDR2 as FQNEAQ (reference sequence). The CDR3 region is CSSSGDRPEQYF. CDR3 DNA sequence: TGTTCCAGCAGCGGGGACAGACCCGAGCAGTACTTC. Full variable domain (outside the CDR3, taken from reference TRBV7-9 and TRBJ2-7): DTGVSQNPRHKITKRGQNVTFRCDPISEHNRLYWYRQTLGQGPEFLTYFQNEAQLEKSRLLSDRFSAERPKGSFSTLEIQRTEQGDSAMYLCSSSGDRPEQYFGPGTRLTVT.

The genes are TRBV9 and TRBJ2-1, with TRBD2 identical over 12 bases. From germline, CDR1 is SGDLS and CDR2 YYNGEE. This CDR3 spans 17 amino acids. Trimming took 5 bases from V and 0 from J; bases not matched to a gene: 6. The CDR3 region has the DNA TGTGCCAGCAGTCCTGGACTAGCGGGAAGCTCCTACAATGAGCAGTTCTTC. This codes for CASSPGLAGSSYNEQFF.

The chain links TRBV5-4 to TRBJ1-6; possibly TRBD1 for D (5 bases). There are 15 residues in the CDR3. The ends were cut back, 2 bases at V and 5 bases at J, with 11 bases in the middle. CDR1 and CDR2 from the germline V gene are SGHNT and YYREEE (reference sequence). This CDR3 reads CASSLGARDNSPLHF. The CDR3 coding sequence is TGTGCCAGCAGCTTAGGAGCCAGGGATAATTCACCCCTCCACTTT. The full variable domain, with the rest looked up from reference TRBV5-4 and TRBJ1-6, is ETGVTQSPTHLIKTRGQQVTLRCSSQSGHNTVSWYQQALGQGPQFIFQYYREEENGRGNFPPRFSGLQFPNYSSELNVNALELDDSALYLCASSLGARDNSPLHFGNGTRLTVT.

The V gene is TRBV2, the J gene TRBJ2-1; maybe TRBD2 (7 bases). This CDR3 has 16 amino acids. Per germline, CDR1 SNHLY and CDR2 FYNNEI. Between the trimmed V and J ends, which lost 8 bases and 4 bases, there was a span of 21 bases. The CDR3 DNA follows: TGTGCCAGCTGGGAAGTGGGAGGGGGGAGGTACAATGAGCAGTTCTTC. It is translated as CASWEVGGGRYNEQFF.

The chain employs TRBV7-9 and TRBJ2-7; 8 bases line up with TRBD2. The CDR3 totals 15 residues. Germline CDR1 SEHNR, CDR2 FQNEAQ (reference sequence). V lost 3 bases and J lost 0; bases outside the gene matches: 4. CDR3 in DNA: TGTGCCAGCAGCTTGGTACTAGCGGCCTCCTACGAGCAGTACTTC. This encodes CASSLVLAASYEQYF.

The chain carries TRBV7-9 and TRBJ2-7; the D is unclear. V lost 6 bases, J lost 3 bases, and 15 bases lay in between. Germline V gene lookup returns CDR1 SEHNR and CDR2 FQNEAQ (reference sequence). The CDR3 has 14 residues. CDR3 amino acids: CASSHRFGGYEQYF. CDR3 sequence (DNA): TGTGCCAGCAGTCACCGATTCGGCGGCTACGAGCAGTACTTC.

The chain couples TRBV2 to TRBJ2-7, with 10 bases lining up with TRBD1. V was clipped by 7 bases and J by 4 bases; unmatched bases: 13. The germline gives CDR1 SNHLY, CDR2 FYNNEI. The CDR3 loop spans 16 amino acids. In nucleotides, the CDR3 is TGTGCCAGCAACCGGGGCCCGGGACAGGGGTCGTACGAGCAGTACTTC. Translating gives CASNRGPGQGSYEQYF. Supplemented by reference TRBV2 and TRBJ2-7, the full variable domain reads EPEVTQTPSHQVTQMGQEVILRCVPISNHLYFYWYRQILGQKVEFLVSFYNNEISEKSEIFDDQFSVERPDGSNFTLKIRSTKLEDSAMYFCASNRGPGQGSYEQYFGPGTRLTVT.

The J gene is TRBJ1-2, the V gene TRBV6-5; TRBD1 matches at 11 bases. The CDR3 consists of 16 residues. Germline CDR1 MNHEY, CDR2 SVGAGI. V was clipped by 4 bases and J by 8 bases; unmatched bases: 12. CDR3 coding DNA: TGTGCCAGCAGTTCCCTCGGACAGGGGGCGCCTCGGGGCTACACCTTC. It specifies CASSSLGQGAPRGYTF.

J is TRBJ2-2 and V is TRBV4-2; maybe TRBD1 (6 bases). The germline CDR1 and CDR2 sequences are LGHNA and YNFKEQ. The CDR3 totals 15 residues. V lost 8 bases and J 2 bases, leaving 15 bases between the germline ends. CDR3 amino acids: CASGETGPNTGELFF. CDR3 DNA sequence: TGTGCCAGCGGGGAAACAGGGCCTAACACCGGGGAGCTGTTTTTT.

In this sample, this clone turned up once. The rearrangement joins TRBV7-9 to TRBJ2-3; 8 bases align to TRBD1. Unmatched junction bases numbered 9, after V lost 7 bases and J lost 3 bases. From germline, CDR1 is SEHNR and CDR2 FQNEAQ (reference sequence). The CDR3 consists of 15 residues. The CDR3 nucleotides read TGTGCCAGCACCCTTAACGACAGGGGTACAGATACGCAGTATTTT. Protein sequence: CASTLNDRGTDTQYF.

The chain has TRBV6-5 and TRBJ2-5; 10 bases align to TRBD1. The J call may be faulty, since TRBJ2-7 better matches the DNA end. Germline V gene lookup returns CDR1 MNHEY and CDR2 SVGAGI. The CDR3 runs to 14 residues. In nucleotides, the CDR3 is TGTGCCAGCAGTTACCGGGACAGGGGCTCCGAGCAGTACTTC. This codes for CASSYRDRGSEQYF.